Listed below are T cell receptor beta chains from one sample, sequenced in a study of blood T cell repertoires in COVID-19. Using immunoSEQ multiplex PCR, the repertoire was profiled, and TCRdb retains in-frame clones only, with some absent. The table has 250,000 or so clones, 86% seen once. The sequenced material came from peripheral blood. Every receptor here comes from a man aged 55 to 70 with acute or convalescent COVID-19. CDR3s include the opening cysteine and the closing phenylalanine or tryptophan. Each record gives: CDR3 protein, CDR3 DNA, J gene, D gene, V gene, clone size. A D gene is named only where the DNA matches it firmly. Size tells how often a clone was seen (once, few, many) or the class of an expanded clone, and some rows leave it out.

cdr3_aa: CASSPMRGQTSGANVLTF
cdr3_nt: TGTGCCAGCAGCCCTATGAGGGGACAGACCTCTGGGGCCAACGTCCTGACTTTC
j_call: TRBJ2-6
d_call: TRBD1
v_call: TRBV7-2
clone_size: once

cdr3_aa: CASSLGQANTEAFF
cdr3_nt: TGTGCCAGCAGCCTGGGACAGGCTAACACTGAAGCTTTCTTT
j_call: TRBJ1-1
d_call: TRBD1
v_call: TRBV11-1
clone_size: .

cdr3_aa: CASSSVAGRGSYEQYF
cdr3_nt: TGTGCCAGCAGCTCTGTAGCGGGCAGGGGCTCCTACGAGCAGTACTTC
j_call: TRBJ2-7
d_call: .
v_call: TRBV5-6
clone_size: .

cdr3_aa: CASRPNRGSWYEQYF
cdr3_nt: TGTGCCAGCAGGCCAAACAGGGGATCCTGGTACGAGCAGTACTTC
j_call: TRBJ2-7
d_call: TRBD1
v_call: TRBV7-2
clone_size: .

cdr3_aa: CASSPLPFQTRGGGQYF
cdr3_nt: TGTGCCAGCTCACCACTACCTTTTCAGACCCGCGGGGGGGGGCAGTACTTC
j_call: TRBJ2-7
d_call: TRBD2
v_call: TRBV18
clone_size: .

cdr3_aa: CAWTPDQGIYEQYF
cdr3_nt: TGTGCCTGGACACCCGATCAGGGGATCTACGAGCAGTACTTC
j_call: TRBJ2-7
d_call: .
v_call: TRBV30
clone_size: .

cdr3_aa: CASNPGGSGYTF
cdr3_nt: TGTGCCAGCAACCCCGGGGGGTCTGGCTACACCTTC
j_call: TRBJ1-2
d_call: .
v_call: TRBV28
clone_size: .

cdr3_aa: CASSTGGQPQHF
cdr3_nt: TGTGCCAGTAGCACCGGCGGTCAGCCCCAGCATTTT
j_call: TRBJ1-5
d_call: .
v_call: TRBV19
clone_size: .

cdr3_aa: CASSPRHSARRAYEQYF
cdr3_nt: TGTGCCAGCAGCCCTCGACATTCGGCCCGGCGGGCCTACGAGCAGTACTTC
j_call: TRBJ2-7
d_call: .
v_call: TRBV7-2
clone_size: .

cdr3_aa: CASSWDRQGTPYSNQPQHF
cdr3_nt: TGTGCCAGCAGCTGGGACAGACAGGGCACCCCTTATAGCAATCAGCCCCAGCATTTT
j_call: TRBJ1-5
d_call: TRBD1
v_call: TRBV7-8
clone_size: .

cdr3_aa: CASSIDRLSMNTEAFF
cdr3_nt: TGTGCCAGTAGTATAGATCGGTTGTCTATGAACACTGAAGCTTTCTTT
j_call: TRBJ1-1
d_call: .
v_call: TRBV19
clone_size: .

cdr3_aa: CASSQQGGPYEQYF
cdr3_nt: TGTGCCAGCAGTCAACAGGGGGGCCCGTACGAGCAGTACTTC
j_call: TRBJ2-7
d_call: TRBD1
v_call: TRBV27
clone_size: .

cdr3_aa: CATSRDQTYEQYF
cdr3_nt: TGTGCCACCAGCAGAGATCAAACCTACGAGCAGTACTTC
j_call: TRBJ2-7
d_call: .
v_call: TRBV15
clone_size: once

cdr3_aa: CASSRDSDQPQHF
cdr3_nt: TGTGCCAGCAGCCGAGACAGCGATCAGCCCCAGCATTTT
j_call: TRBJ1-5
d_call: .
v_call: TRBV2
clone_size: .

cdr3_aa: CASSPAFESEDTGELFF
cdr3_nt: TGTGCCAGCAGCCCTGCTTTTGAGAGCGAGGACACCGGGGAGCTGTTTTTT
j_call: TRBJ2-2
d_call: .
v_call: TRBV7-9
clone_size: .

cdr3_aa: CASSKGTGEWNEQFF
cdr3_nt: TGTGCCAGCAGTAAAGGGACAGGGGAGTGGAATGAGCAGTTCTTC
j_call: TRBJ2-1
d_call: TRBD1
v_call: TRBV3-1/TRBV3-2
clone_size: .

cdr3_aa: CAGADRGFSPLHF
cdr3_nt: TGTGCCGGTGCGGACAGGGGGTTTTCACCCCTCCACTTT
j_call: TRBJ1-6
d_call: TRBD1
v_call: TRBV6-5
clone_size: .

cdr3_aa: CSASAAPRSYEQYF
cdr3_nt: TGCAGTGCTAGTGCTGCCCCGAGGTCCTACGAGCAGTACTTC
j_call: TRBJ2-7
d_call: .
v_call: TRBV20-1
clone_size: .

cdr3_aa: CASSYGGSYEQYF
cdr3_nt: TGTGCCAGCAGTTACGGGGGGTCCTACGAGCAGTACTTC
j_call: TRBJ2-7
d_call: .
v_call: TRBV6-5
clone_size: .

cdr3_aa: CASSLGTGESPLHF
cdr3_nt: TGTGCCAGCAGCTTGGGAACAGGGGAGTCACCCCTCCACTTT
j_call: TRBJ1-6
d_call: TRBD1
v_call: TRBV7-9
clone_size: .

cdr3_aa: CSAPESSLHF
cdr3_nt: TGCAGTGCTCCCGAGTCTTCCCTCCACTTT
j_call: TRBJ1-6
d_call: .
v_call: TRBV20-1
clone_size: .

cdr3_aa: CASSRSGTSPYEQYF
cdr3_nt: TGTGCCAGCAGTCGATCCGGGACTAGCCCCTACGAGCAGTACTTC
j_call: TRBJ2-7
d_call: TRBD2
v_call: TRBV3-1/TRBV3-2
clone_size: .

cdr3_aa: CASSQPRTGGNTEAFF
cdr3_nt: TGTGCCAGCAGCCAGCCGAGGACAGGGGGAAACACTGAAGCTTTCTTT
j_call: TRBJ1-1
d_call: TRBD1
v_call: TRBV3-1/TRBV3-2
clone_size: .

cdr3_aa: CASSARQSTGELFF
cdr3_nt: TGCGCCAGCAGCGCTCGACAGAGTACCGGGGAGCTGTTTTTT
j_call: TRBJ2-2
d_call: .
v_call: TRBV5-1
clone_size: .

cdr3_aa: CASSEMAGGYEQYF
cdr3_nt: TGTGCCAGCAGTGAAATGGCGGGAGGGTACGAGCAGTACTTC
j_call: TRBJ2-7
d_call: TRBD2
v_call: TRBV2
clone_size: .

cdr3_aa: CASSRTRGTEAFF
cdr3_nt: TGTGCCAGCAGCAGGACCAGGGGCACTGAAGCTTTCTTT
j_call: TRBJ1-1
d_call: .
v_call: TRBV12-3/TRBV12-4
clone_size: few

cdr3_aa: CASSLIAGGLNEQFF
cdr3_nt: TGTGCCAGCAGCCTGATAGCGGGAGGACTCAATGAGCAGTTCTTC
j_call: TRBJ2-1
d_call: TRBD2
v_call: TRBV7-3
clone_size: once

cdr3_aa: CASSLGGVQETQYF
cdr3_nt: TGTGCCAGCAGTCTTGGCGGGGTTCAAGAGACCCAGTACTTC
j_call: TRBJ2-5
d_call: .
v_call: TRBV3-1/TRBV3-2
clone_size: .

cdr3_aa: CASSEGDRGPSEQFF
cdr3_nt: TGTGCCAGCAGCGAAGGGGACAGGGGGCCCAGTGAGCAGTTCTTC
j_call: TRBJ2-1
d_call: TRBD1
v_call: TRBV9
clone_size: once

cdr3_aa: CASSIGTGAGEETQYF
cdr3_nt: TGTGCCAGTAGTATAGGGACAGGGGCCGGTGAGGAGACCCAGTACTTC
j_call: TRBJ2-5
d_call: TRBD1
v_call: TRBV19
clone_size: .

cdr3_aa: CASSFRKGDTQYF
cdr3_nt: TGTGCCAGCAGCTTCAGGAAAGGAGATACGCAGTATTTT
j_call: TRBJ2-3
d_call: .
v_call: TRBV7-3
clone_size: few

cdr3_aa: CASSYSRETQYF
cdr3_nt: TGTGCCAGCAGTTACTCGAGGGAGACCCAGTACTTC
j_call: TRBJ2-5
d_call: .
v_call: TRBV6-2/TRBV6-3
clone_size: once

cdr3_aa: CASSYSNPGTYGYTF
cdr3_nt: TGTGCCAGCAGTTACTCGAATCCGGGAACCTATGGCTACACCTTC
j_call: TRBJ1-2
d_call: .
v_call: TRBV6-2/TRBV6-3
clone_size: few

cdr3_aa: CASSRTGEGYTF
cdr3_nt: TGTGCCAGCAGCCGCACAGGGGAAGGCTACACCTTC
j_call: TRBJ1-2
d_call: TRBD1
v_call: TRBV7-2
clone_size: .

cdr3_aa: CASTSRQGSLTEAFF
cdr3_nt: TGTGCCAGCACCTCCAGACAGGGGAGTCTTACTGAAGCTTTCTTT
j_call: TRBJ1-1
d_call: TRBD1
v_call: TRBV28
clone_size: .

cdr3_aa: CASSPPGQGAGGNQPQHF
cdr3_nt: TGTGCCAGCTCACCACCGGGACAGGGGGCTGGTGGCAATCAGCCCCAGCATTTT
j_call: TRBJ1-5
d_call: TRBD1
v_call: TRBV18
clone_size: .

cdr3_aa: CAIRGTGSYEQYF
cdr3_nt: TGTGCCATCCGGGGGACAGGGTCCTACGAGCAGTACTTC
j_call: TRBJ2-7
d_call: TRBD1
v_call: TRBV10-3
clone_size: .